This is a list of T cell receptor beta chains from one sample in a study of blood T cell repertoires in COVID-19. Clones were read by immunoSEQ multiplex PCR, and TCRdb kept only the in-frame ones, dropping some. The table shows about 230,000 clones, with about nine tenths occurring only once. The sequencing input was peripheral blood. The receptors shown here come from a woman aged 60-75 years with acute or convalescent COVID-19. Each CDR3 is given with its conserved first and last residue. The D gene is left open where the match is weak. Clone size is given for some rows only: seen once, a few or many times, or a class if the clone is expanded.

clone_size j_call d_call v_call cdr3_aa cdr3_nt
- TRBJ1-6 - TRBV6-5 CASRRHVSYNSPLHF TGTGCCAGCAGAAGACACGTATCCTATAATTCACCCCTCCACTTT
- TRBJ2-1 TRBD2 TRBV5-1 CASSLDLAAYNEQFF TGCGCCAGCAGCTTGGATCTAGCGGCCTACAATGAGCAGTTCTTC
- TRBJ1-4 TRBD1 TRBV7-9 CASSLRQGNEKLFF TGTGCCAGCAGCTTGAGACAGGGTAATGAAAAACTGTTTTTT
- TRBJ1-1 TRBD1 TRBV6-1 CASSDLQGAAFF TGTGCCAGCAGTGACCTACAGGGGGCGGCTTTCTTT
- TRBJ2-7 TRBD2 TRBV7-3 CASSLGLAGDYEQYF TGTGCCAGCAGCTTAGGGCTAGCGGGGGACTACGAGCAGTACTTC
- TRBJ1-6 - TRBV28 CASSLNSPLHF TGTGCCAGCAGCCTTAATTCACCCCTCCACTTT
- TRBJ2-3 - TRBV6-4 CASSSERTDTQYF TGTGCCAGCAGTAGCGAGCGCACAGATACGCAGTATTTT
few TRBJ2-7 TRBD2 TRBV6-5 CATATGGTSYEQYF TGTGCCACAGCAACGGGAGGGACCTCCTACGAGCAGTACTTC
- TRBJ2-1 TRBD1 TRBV5-1 CASSLTGTGYNEQFF TGCGCCAGCAGCTTAACCGGGACAGGATACAATGAGCAGTTCTTC
- TRBJ1-5 TRBD1 TRBV7-2 CASSRTTGVSNQPQHF TGTGCCAGCAGCCGTACGACAGGGGTTAGCAATCAGCCCCAGCATTTT
- TRBJ2-7 TRBD2 TRBV3-1/TRBV3-2 CASSQVAGIGEQYF TGTGCCAGCAGCCAAGTAGCGGGAATTGGCGAGCAGTACTTC
- TRBJ2-2 TRBD2 TRBV12-3/TRBV12-4 CASRTSGVGELFF TGTGCCAGCAGGACTAGCGGGGTCGGGGAGCTGTTTTTT
- TRBJ1-5 - TRBV5-6 CASSASGFLGNQPQHF TGTGCCAGCAGCGCTTCCGGGTTTTTAGGCAATCAGCCCCAGCATTTT
- TRBJ1-4 TRBD1 TRBV11-2 CASSLPSGQPFNEKLFF TGTGCCAGCAGCTTACCCTCGGGACAGCCATTTAATGAAAAACTGTTTTTT
- TRBJ1-1 TRBD1 TRBV19 CASNNRGNTEAFF TGTGCCAGTAATAACAGGGGGAACACTGAAGCTTTCTTT
- TRBJ2-2 - TRBV9 CASSVATGTGELFF TGTGCCAGCAGCGTAGCTACCGGCACCGGGGAGCTGTTTTTT
- TRBJ2-3 - TRBV2 CASGGSLAVADTQYF TGTGCCAGCGGGGGTTCACTAGCTGTGGCAGATACGCAGTATTTT
- TRBJ1-3 - TRBV10-3 CAIRGDSSGNTIYF TGTGCCATCAGAGGCGACAGCTCTGGAAACACCATATATTTT
- TRBJ2-1 TRBD1 TRBV29-1 CSAKQGGTYNEQFF TGCAGCGCGAAACAGGGGGGCACCTACAATGAGCAGTTCTTC
- TRBJ1-2 TRBD1 TRBV29-1 CSVRDRYYGYTF TGCAGCGTTAGGGACAGGTACTATGGCTACACCTTC
- TRBJ2-7 - TRBV27 CASSNRNRVPYEQYF TGTGCCAGCAGTAATAGGAACAGGGTACCCTACGAGCAGTACTTC
- TRBJ1-4 - TRBV18 CASSPDRTHGEKLFF TGTGCCAGCTCACCCGACAGAACGCACGGCGAAAAACTGTTTTTT
- TRBJ2-4 - TRBV29-1 CSVVSLREAKNIQYF TGCAGCGTTGTGAGCTTGAGGGAAGCCAAAAACATTCAGTACTTC
- TRBJ2-3 - TRBV27 CASSLSWRLTRTDTQYF TGTGCCAGCAGTTTAAGCTGGAGGCTCACCCGCACAGATACGCAGTATTTT
- TRBJ2-1 TRBD2 TRBV2 CASSDLAGEQFF TGTGCCAGCAGTGACCTAGCGGGGGAGCAGTTCTTC
few TRBJ1-1 TRBD1 TRBV15 CATSRDRGPTEAFF TGTGCCACCAGCAGGGACAGGGGCCCCACTGAAGCTTTCTTT
- TRBJ2-7 - TRBV23-1 CASYGGYAYEQYF TGCGCCAGCTATGGGGGGTACGCGTACGAGCAGTACTTC
once TRBJ2-3 - TRBV6-5 CASSYRGAGRADTQYF TGTGCCAGCAGTTACCGCGGGGCAGGGCGGGCAGATACGCAGTATTTT
once TRBJ2-6 - TRBV19 CASSTSRSGANVLTF TGTGCCAGTAGTACGAGCCGCTCTGGGGCCAACGTCCTGACTTTC
- TRBJ1-1 - TRBV3-1/TRBV3-2 CASSQAWGDRNTEAFF TGTGCCAGCAGCCAAGCCTGGGGGGATCGGAACACTGAAGCTTTCTTT
- TRBJ1-5 - TRBV6-5 CASRPGEISNQPQHF TGTGCCAGCAGACCAGGGGAAATTAGCAATCAGCCCCAGCATTTT
once TRBJ1-2 TRBD1 TRBV28 CASSWGQGRMAGYTF TGTGCCAGCAGTTGGGGACAGGGGAGAATGGCGGGCTACACCTTC
- TRBJ1-2 TRBD1 TRBV7-9 CASSLVGGADYGYTF TGTGCCAGCAGCTTGGTAGGGGGCGCGGACTATGGCTACACCTTC
- TRBJ2-7 - TRBV7-9 CASSTLGPLTYEQYF TGTGCCAGCAGCACCCTAGGTCCTTTAACCTACGAGCAGTACTTC
once TRBJ2-3 TRBD2 TRBV19 CASSIQTSGGTDTQYF TGTGCCAGTAGTATACAGACTAGCGGGGGCACAGATACGCAGTATTTT
many TRBJ1-2 - TRBV19 CASSIRDFGNYGYTF TGTGCCAGTAGTATCCGGGATTTCGGTAACTATGGCTACACCTTC
- TRBJ1-2 - TRBV19 CASSIVGDYGYTF TGTGCCAGTAGTATTGTGGGAGACTATGGCTACACCTTC
- TRBJ1-5 - TRBV12-5 CASGPTGNQPQHF TGTGCTAGTGGTCCCACAGGCAATCAGCCCCAGCATTTT
- TRBJ2-1 TRBD2 TRBV7-2 CASRFTGGSSYNEQFF TGTGCCAGCAGGTTCACCGGCGGGAGCTCCTACAATGAGCAGTTCTTC
once TRBJ1-4 - TRBV28 CASRGGYEKLFF TGTGCCAGCCGGGGGGGCTATGAAAAACTGTTTTTT
- TRBJ1-3 TRBD1 TRBV6-5 CASSQGAAGNTIYF TGTGCCAGCAGTCAGGGGGCGGCAGGAAACACCATATATTTT
- TRBJ1-2 - TRBV7-9 CASSIQGKGGYTF TGTGCCAGCAGCATACAGGGAAAAGGTGGCTACACCTTC
- TRBJ2-3 - TRBV3-1/TRBV3-2 CASSPGGPRTDTQYF TGTGCCAGCAGCCCCGGGGGGCCGCGCACAGATACGCAGTATTTT
- TRBJ1-3 - TRBV11-2 CASSRTGSGNTIYF TGTGCCAGCAGCCGAACAGGGTCTGGAAACACCATATATTTT
- TRBJ1-4 - TRBV6-1 CASSATIPGLNEKLFF TGTGCCAGCAGTGCTACAATACCAGGGCTGAATGAAAAACTGTTTTTT
- TRBJ2-7 TRBD1 TRBV19 CASRSTGVYEQYF TGTGCCAGTAGATCGACAGGGGTCTACGAGCAGTACTTC
- TRBJ2-4 - TRBV19 CATRLGHQAKNIQYF TGTGCCACTCGGTTGGGACATCAAGCCAAAAACATTCAGTACTTC
- TRBJ1-3 - TRBV11-2 CASSLESRGAGNTIYF TGTGCCAGCAGCTTAGAGAGCAGGGGTGCCGGAAACACCATATATTTT
once TRBJ1-5 - TRBV7-2 CASSREAPWVNQPQHF TGTGCCAGCAGCAGAGAGGCCCCTTGGGTCAATCAGCCCCAGCATTTT
- TRBJ2-2 - TRBV6-4 CASSERHLGGVDTGELFF TGTGCCAGCAGTGAACGCCATTTAGGGGGAGTGGACACCGGGGAGCTGTTTTTT
once TRBJ1-1 TRBD1 TRBV14 CASSPRGTLRTEAFF TGTGCCAGCAGCCCCAGGGGGACCCTCCGGACTGAAGCTTTCTTT
- TRBJ2-5 - TRBV12-5 CASGPPRGWQETQYF TGTGCTAGTGGTCCACCTAGGGGTTGGCAAGAGACCCAGTACTTC
- TRBJ1-5 - TRBV29-1 CSVVFMDSGNQPQHF TGCAGCGTTGTGTTTATGGACAGCGGCAATCAGCCCCAGCATTTT
- TRBJ1-5 TRBD1 TRBV11-2 CASSSIGQGVQPQHF TGTGCCAGCAGCTCTATAGGACAGGGTGTTCAGCCCCAGCATTTT
- TRBJ1-2 - TRBV6-2/TRBV6-3 CASSEQGSYGYTF TGTGCCAGCAGTGAGCAGGGGAGCTATGGCTACACCTTC
- TRBJ2-3 - TRBV6-6 CASSYFGLGGTDTQYF TGTGCCAGCAGTTACTTCGGACTGGGTGGCACAGATACGCAGTATTTT
- TRBJ1-5 - TRBV18 CASSPTGGGFRQPQHF TGTGCCAGCTCACCGACAGGCGGGGGGTTCCGTCAGCCCCAGCATTTT
once TRBJ1-2 - TRBV15 CATSTQFYGYTF TGTGCCACCAGCACTCAGTTCTATGGCTACACCTTC
- TRBJ2-3 TRBD2 TRBV19 CASSGAGGVHTDTQYF TGTGCCAGTAGTGGAGCTGGGGGGGTGCACACAGATACGCAGTATTTT
- TRBJ1-5 - TRBV10-3 CAISARGSNQPQHF TGTGCCATCAGTGCCAGGGGTAGCAATCAGCCCCAGCATTTT